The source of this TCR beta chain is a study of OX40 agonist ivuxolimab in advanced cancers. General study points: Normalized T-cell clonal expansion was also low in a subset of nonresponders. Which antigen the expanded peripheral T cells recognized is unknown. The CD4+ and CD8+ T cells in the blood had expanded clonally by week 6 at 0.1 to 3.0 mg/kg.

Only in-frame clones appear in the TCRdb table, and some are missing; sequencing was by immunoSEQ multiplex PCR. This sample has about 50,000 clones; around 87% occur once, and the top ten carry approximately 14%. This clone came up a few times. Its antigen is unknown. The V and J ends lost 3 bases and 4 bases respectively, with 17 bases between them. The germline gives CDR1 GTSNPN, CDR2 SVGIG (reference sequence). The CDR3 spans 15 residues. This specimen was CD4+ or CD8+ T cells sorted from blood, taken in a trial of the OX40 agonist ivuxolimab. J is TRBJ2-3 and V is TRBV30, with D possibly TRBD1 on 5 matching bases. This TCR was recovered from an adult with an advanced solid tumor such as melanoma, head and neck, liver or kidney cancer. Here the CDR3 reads CAWRVNQGGPDTQYF. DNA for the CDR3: TGTGCCTGGAGGGTAAACCAGGGTGGCCCAGATACGCAGTATTTT.